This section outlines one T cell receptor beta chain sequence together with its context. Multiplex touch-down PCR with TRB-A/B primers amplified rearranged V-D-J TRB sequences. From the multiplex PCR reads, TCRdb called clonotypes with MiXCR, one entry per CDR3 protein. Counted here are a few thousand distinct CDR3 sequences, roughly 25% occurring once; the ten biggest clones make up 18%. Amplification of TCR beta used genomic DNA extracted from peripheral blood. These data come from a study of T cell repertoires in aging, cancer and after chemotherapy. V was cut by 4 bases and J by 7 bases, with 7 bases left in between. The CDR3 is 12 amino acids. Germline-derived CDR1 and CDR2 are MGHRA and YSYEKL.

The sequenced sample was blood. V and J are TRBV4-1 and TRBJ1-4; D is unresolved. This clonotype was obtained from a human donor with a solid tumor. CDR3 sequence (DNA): TGCGCCAGCAGCCGAGACTTTGAAAAACTGTTTTTT. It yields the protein CASSRDFEKLFF.